These 21 T cell receptor beta chains came from one sample sequenced in a study of OX40 agonist ivuxolimab in advanced cancers. The repertoire was sequenced with immunoSEQ multiplex PCR; TCRdb's copy has only in-frame clones and lacks some. In the table there are some 35,000 clones, 87% of which are singletons. The input for sequencing was CD4+ or CD8+ T cells sorted from blood, taken in a trial of the OX40 agonist ivuxolimab. The source is an adult with an advanced solid tumor such as melanoma, head and neck, liver or kidney cancer.

V gene TRBV4-1 combines with J gene TRBJ2-7; 15 nucleotides match TRBD2. Germline V lookup: CDR1 MGHRA, CDR2 YSYEKL. V shed 4 bases and J 1 base; nucleotides not matched to a gene: 8. The CDR3 runs to 18 residues. The CDR3 DNA reads as TGCGCCAGCAGCCTACAGACCGGGACTAGCGGGGGGTCCTACGAGCAGTACTTC. Its protein product is CASSLQTGTSGGSYEQYF.

The rearrangement joins TRBV15 to TRBJ2-2; the D is unclear. The CDR3 consists of 14 residues. Germline V CDR1 and CDR2: LNHNV, YYDKDF (reference sequence). V was clipped by 7 bases and J by 1 base, with 10 bases between them. Here the CDR3 reads CATTLTLNTGELFF. The CDR3 coding sequence is TGTGCCACCACCTTGACACTGAACACCGGGGAGCTGTTTTTT. Variable domain in full (rest from reference TRBV15 and TRBJ2-2): DAMVIQNPRYQVTQFGKPVTLSCSQTLNHNVMYWYQQKSSQAPKLLFHYYDKDFNNEADTPDNFQSRRPNTSFCFLDIRSPGLGDTAMYLCATTLTLNTGELFFGEGSRLTVL.

This clone appeared a few times. The J gene is TRBJ2-2, the V gene TRBV5-1; tentatively, D is TRBD1 or TRBD2 (5 bases each). V was pared by 4 bases and J by 2 bases, with 18 bases between. In germline, CDR1 is SGHRS, CDR2 YFSETQ. This CDR3 region has 17 residues. The DNA of the CDR3 is TGCGCCAGCAGCACTGCCCCACGAGGGGACAACACCGGGGAGCTGTTTTTT. Translating gives CASSTAPRGDNTGELFF.

V usage is TRBV5-4 and J usage is TRBJ2-5; D is ambiguous. The V gene's germline CDR1 is SGHNT and CDR2 YYREEE (reference sequence). The CDR3 spans 13 residues. V shed 0 bases and J shed 4 bases, with 7 bases lying between them. In DNA form, the CDR3 reads TGTGCCAGCAGCTTGGAAGAGACAGAGACCCAGTACTTC. Translated, it gives CASSLEETETQYF.

This clone was recorded once. The chain is built from TRBV6-5 and TRBJ1-6, with D possibly matching TRBD1 (6 bases). The V end was cut by 6 bases, the J end by 7 bases, with 13 bases between. In germline, CDR1 is MNHEY, CDR2 SVGAGI. The CDR3 has 14 amino acids. The chain's CDR3 is CASRGLGGNSPLHF. The CDR3 nucleotides are TGTGCCAGCAGGGGCCTAGGGGGGAATTCACCCCTCCACTTT.

This sequence joins TRBV29-1 and TRBJ2-5, with D perhaps TRBD1 or TRBD2 (5 bases each). The V end was cut by 2 bases, the J end by 5 bases, with 12 bases between. Germline V CDR1 and CDR2: SQVTM, ANQGSEA. This CDR3 is 13 amino acids long. The DNA for the CDR3 is TGCAGCGTTGAAAGAGGGGTCAGGGAGACCCAGTACTTC. Translated, it gives CSVERGVRETQYF. Together with reference TRBV29-1 and TRBJ2-5, the CDR3 gives the full variable domain: SAVISQKPSRDICQRGTSLTIQCQVDSQVTMMFWYRQQPGQSLTLIATANQGSEATYESGFVIDKFPISRPNLTFSTLTVSNMSPEDSSIYLCSVERGVRETQYFGPGTRLLVL.

A few counts support this clone. The chain has TRBV5-6 and TRBJ2-5, with TRBD2 matching over 9 bases. Trimming removed 4 bases from V and 9 bases from J; junction bases left unmatched: 13. This CDR3 region has 15 residues. Germline V lookup: CDR1 SGHDT, CDR2 YYEEEE. DNA for the CDR3: TGTGCCAGCAGCGCCTGGACTAGCGCATCGGAGGCCCAGTACTTC. Amino acids: CASSAWTSASEAQYF.

The J gene is TRBJ2-1, the V gene TRBV20-1; D call uncertain. Germline V gene data show CDR1 as DFQATT and CDR2 as SNEGSKA (reference sequence). This CDR3 contains 11 residues. V gave up 1 base and J gave up 8 bases, with 6 bases separating them. CDR3 in DNA: TGCAGTGCTAGAGGGTCGGATGAGCAGTTCTTC. Translating it yields CSARGSDEQFF.

The chain links TRBV27 to TRBJ2-3, with 8 positions matching TRBD1. The germline V gene has CDR1 MNHEY and CDR2 SMNVEV (reference sequence). The CDR3 has 15 amino acids. The junction had 7 bases not matched to a gene; V was cut back by 5 bases and J by 3 bases. CDR3 in DNA: TGTGCCAGCAGTCCCTGGACAGGGAGGACAGATACGCAGTATTTT. It specifies CASSPWTGRTDTQYF.

The CDR3 DNA sequence: TGTGCCAGCAGCTTAGTCGGCTACGAGCAGTACTTC. Its protein is CASSLVGYEQYF. The chain has TRBV7-9 and TRBJ2-5; D unresolved. Near its end, the DNA agrees better with TRBJ2-7, so the J call may be wrong. The CDR3 contains 12 residues. Germline CDR1 SEHNR, CDR2 FQNEAQ (reference sequence).

The genes are TRBV5-1 and TRBJ1-1; 8 bases match TRBD1. The germline V gene has CDR1 SGHRS and CDR2 YFSETQ. Trimming cost V 1 base and J 1 base; bases outside gene matches: 12. This CDR3 comprises 18 residues. CDR3 sequence: CASSLLGRGREGNTEAFF. In DNA form, the CDR3 reads TGCGCCAGCAGCTTGCTTGGCAGGGGGCGCGAGGGGAACACTGAAGCTTTCTTT.

The V and J genes are TRBV2 and TRBJ1-2, with D uncertain. There are 15 residues in the CDR3. Germline V gives CDR1 SNHLY, CDR2 FYNNEI. Trimming took 4 bases from V and 5 from J, leaving 17 bases between them. The CDR3 here is CASSVDPGSGYGYTF. The DNA for the CDR3 is TGTGCCAGCAGTGTGGATCCGGGGAGCGGGTATGGCTACACCTTC.

This clone was observed once. The V call is TRBV20-1, the J call TRBJ2-7, with D unclear. The CDR3 runs to 11 residues. Per the germline V gene, CDR1 is DFQATT and CDR2 is SNEGSKA (reference sequence). V lost 5 bases and J 6 bases, leaving 11 bases between the germline ends. CDR3 protein: CSASTMAEQYF. CDR3 DNA: TGCAGTGCTTCGACAATGGCCGAGCAGTACTTC.

This clone has just a few counts. This chain uses TRBV5-4 with TRBJ1-1; TRBD1 might be the D (5 bases). V lost 4 bases to trimming and J lost 7 bases, with 8 bases between them. This CDR3 has 11 amino acids. In germline, CDR1 is SGHNT, CDR2 YYREEE (reference sequence). The CDR3 sequence is CASSEGFEAFF. The CDR3 coding sequence is TGTGCCAGCAGCGAGGGGTTTGAAGCTTTCTTT.

The CDR3 bases are TGTGCCAGCAGCGGTCAGGGGGCCGGAAACACCATATATTTT. Translated, it gives CASSGQGAGNTIYF. This chain joins TRBV5-4 and TRBJ1-3, with TRBD1 matching over 8 bases. The V segment lost 4 bases and the J segment 4 bases; nucleotides outside the gene matches: 4. The germline CDR1 and CDR2 sequences are SGHNT and YYREEE (reference sequence). This CDR3 has 14 amino acids.

This chain uses TRBV25-1 with TRBJ2-1; possible D gene TRBD2, 6 bases. V was shortened by 4 bases and J by 2 bases, with 12 bases between the two germline ends. Germline V CDR1 and CDR2: MGHDK, SYGVNS. This CDR3 has 15 residues. The CDR3, as DNA: TGTGCCAGCAGTGGGACGGGAGCGACCTACAATGAGCAGTTCTTC. It codes for CASSGTGATYNEQFF.

V is TRBV10-1 and J is TRBJ2-5, with 9 positions matching TRBD2. V shed 2 bases and J 2 bases; nucleotides not matched to a gene: 3. Germline V gene lookup returns CDR1 WNHNN and CDR2 SYGVQD (reference sequence). CDR3 size: 15 residues. CDR3 loop: CASSEASGRQETQYF. The CDR3 nucleotides read TGCGCCAGCAGTGAGGCGAGCGGGAGGCAAGAGACCCAGTACTTC.

This CDR3 reads CASSLVGAPQLFF. The CDR3 DNA sequence: TGTGCCAGCAGCTTAGTCGGTGCGCCTCAACTGTTTTTT. This chain uses TRBV7-8 with TRBJ1-4; D ambiguous. The V gene's germline CDR1 is SGHVS and CDR2 FQNEAQ. With 1 base removed from V and 12 bases from J, the gap between germline ends came to 12 bases. The length of the CDR3 is 13 residues.

As DNA, the CDR3 is TGCGCCAGCAGCAGGGACAGGGAGGAGGAAAAACTGTTTTTT. Protein product: CASSRDREEEKLFF. This sequence joins TRBV5-1 and TRBJ1-4, with 9 bases aligning to TRBD1. Per germline, CDR1 SGHRS and CDR2 YFSETQ. V lost 4 bases to trimming and J lost 8 bases; unmatched junction nucleotides: 6. The CDR3 has 14 amino acids.

This clone came up a few times. The gene calls are TRBV11-2 and TRBJ2-5; D is unresolved. Germline-derived CDR1 and CDR2 are SGHAT and FQNNGV. The CDR3 is 12 amino acids. V was clipped by 5 bases and J by 2 bases, with 6 bases between them. The CDR3 is CASSRTQETQYF. CDR3 nucleotides: TGTGCCAGCAGCAGAACACAAGAGACCCAGTACTTC.

The chain joins TRBV19 to TRBJ2-1; D not certain. This CDR3 contains 14 residues. V lost 9 bases and J lost 7, with 19 bases in between. Germline lookup yields CDR1 LNHDA and CDR2 SQIVND (reference sequence). This chain's CDR3 is CASRPYPVANEQFF. DNA of the CDR3: TGTGCCAGCCGACCATACCCAGTAGCAAATGAGCAGTTCTTC.